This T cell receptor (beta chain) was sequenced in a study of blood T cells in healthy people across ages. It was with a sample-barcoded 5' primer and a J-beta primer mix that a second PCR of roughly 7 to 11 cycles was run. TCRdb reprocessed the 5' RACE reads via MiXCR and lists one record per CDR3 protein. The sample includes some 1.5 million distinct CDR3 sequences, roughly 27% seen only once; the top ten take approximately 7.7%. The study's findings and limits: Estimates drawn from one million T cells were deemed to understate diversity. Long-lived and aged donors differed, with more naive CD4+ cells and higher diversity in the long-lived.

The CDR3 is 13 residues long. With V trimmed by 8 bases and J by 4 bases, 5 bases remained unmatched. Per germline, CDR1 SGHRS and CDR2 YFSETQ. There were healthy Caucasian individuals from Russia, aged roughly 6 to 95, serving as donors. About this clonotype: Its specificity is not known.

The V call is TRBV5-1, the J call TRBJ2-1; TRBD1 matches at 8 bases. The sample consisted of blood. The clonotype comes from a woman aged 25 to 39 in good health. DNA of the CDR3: TGCGCCAGGACAGGGGTTTCTTACAATGAGCAGTTCTTC. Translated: CARTGVSYNEQFF.